This T cell receptor beta chain was obtained from a study of cytomegalovirus exposure and HLA in healthy donors. On the study more broadly: Researchers found that approximately 85% of 350 to 500 genotyped donors fell within the Caucasian-associated ancestry cluster.

CDR3 length: 12 amino acids. The V gene lost 0 bases and the J gene lost 7 bases, with 7 bases spanning the gap. The V gene's germline CDR1 is SGDLS and CDR2 YYNGEE. Vbeta (60) and Jbeta (13) primers were used in the PCR. This table comes from immunoSEQ multiplex PCR, and its TCRdb copy is limited to in-frame clones, with some not included. The sample records 200,000 to 250,000 clones, approximately 80% being singletons. Study results and caveats: The likely origin of a cluster of highly shared sequence variants was a sequencing artifact. HLA-A and HLA-B allele assignments for most subjects were reportedly predicted accurately using TCR beta sequences.

Comments on this clone: Antigen: not known.

The genes are TRBV9 and TRBJ1-1; tentative D call: TRBD1 (5 bases). The source of this sequence is a boy between 2 and 15 years old in good health and CMV-seronegative. Sequenced input: PBMCs. CDR3 residues: CASSVGGLEAFF. Here the CDR3 DNA reads TGTGCCAGCAGCGTAGGGGGCCTTGAAGCTTTCTTT.